Below are 2 T cell receptor beta chains sequenced from a single sample in a study of CD8 T cells in Susac syndrome. cDNA came from about 0.5 to 1 ug RNA primed by random hexamers. TCRdb re-called the immunoSEQ multiplex PCR reads with MiXCR, one entry per CDR3 protein. The sample shows fewer than 35,000 distinct CDR3 sequences, around 94% of them seen only once. The sequenced sample consisted of CD8+ T cells from PBMCs. Receptor source: a human donor in good health.

The chain carries TRBV4-3 and TRBJ1-1; TRBD1 aligns across 10 bases. Trimming at V came to 0 bases and at J to 4 bases, leaving 5 bases not matched to a gene. CDR1 and CDR2 (germline): LGHNA, YSLEER. CDR3 length equals 16 residues. CDR3 amino acids: CASSQDRGQGVTEAFF. The CDR3 DNA sequence: TGCGCCAGCAGCCAAGATCGCGGACAGGGGGTCACTGAAGCTTTCTTT.

Only one count was recorded for this clonotype. The chain employs TRBV7-9 and TRBJ2-1; D is undetermined. This CDR3 comprises 12 residues. V gave up 0 bases and J gave up 8 bases, with 5 bases separating them. Germline V CDR1 and CDR2: SEHNR, FQNEAQ (reference sequence). The CDR3 sequence: CASSLAAHEQFF. CDR3 DNA sequence: TGTGCCAGCAGCTTAGCGGCACATGAGCAGTTCTTC.